These T cell receptor beta chains were read from a single sample in a study of blood T cells in healthy people across ages. Using its own MiXCR run on the 5' RACE reads, TCRdb lists one record per CDR3 protein. The top ten clones hold 7% to 9% of a sample with 1.2 million to 1.5 million distinct CDR3 sequences, 42% of them seen once. Sequencing input: blood. These receptor sequences come from a young woman in good health. Both conserved end residues are part of each CDR3. A D gene is named only where the DNA matches it firmly. The size field is filled for only some rows; it gives once, few, many or a size class.

>TRBD1|TRBJ1-2|TRBV7-6|-
CASSPGQGRFNGYTF
TGTGCCAGCAGCCCCGGACAGGGGAGGTTTAATGGCTACACCTTC
>-|TRBJ2-3|TRBV27|few
CASSLYVSDTQYF
TGTGCCAGCAGTTTATATGTCTCAGATACGCAGTATTTT
>TRBD2|TRBJ2-4|TRBV7-2|few
CASSNRLAPTKNIQYF
TGTGCCAGCAGCAACCGACTAGCGCCTACCAAAAACATTCAGTACTTC
>TRBD1|TRBJ1-3|TRBV28|once
CASVGPKTQGRSGNTIYF
TGTGCCAGCGTTGGCCCCAAGACACAGGGGAGGTCTGGAAACACCATATATTTT
>TRBD1|TRBJ2-7|TRBV20-1|few
CSVPRGYYEQYF
TGCAGTGTACCCAGGGGGTACTACGAGCAGTACTTC
>-|TRBJ2-6|TRBV6-1|-
CASRQPRERVSSGANVLTF
TGTGCCAGCAGACAACCCCGCGAGAGGGTCTCCTCTGGGGCCAACGTCCTGACTTTC
>-|TRBJ1-2|TRBV6-1|-
CASSEGRRVHGYTF
TGTGCCAGCAGTGAAGGGCGCAGGGTCCATGGCTACACCTTC
>-|TRBJ2-5|TRBV27|-
CASSSSKEETQYF
TGTGCCAGCAGTTCATCGAAGGAGGAGACCCAGTACTTC
>-|TRBJ2-5|TRBV20-1|-
CSARGQGEETQYF
TGCAGTGCTCGGGGGCAGGGGGAAGAGACCCAGTACTTC
>TRBD1|TRBJ2-5|TRBV29-1|many
CSVDLDRGQETQYF
TGCAGCGTTGACCTGGACAGGGGGCAAGAGACCCAGTACTTC
>-|TRBJ2-7|TRBV4-1|-
CASSDRRQAVGEQYF
TGCGCCAGCAGCGACAGACGACAGGCCGTGGGGGAGCAGTACTTC
>TRBD2|TRBJ2-1|TRBV18|-
CASSPSRTSGNEQFF
TGTGCCAGCTCACCCTCAAGGACTAGCGGCAATGAGCAGTTCTTC
>-|TRBJ2-5|TRBV12-3/TRBV12-4|-
CASSFSVGGETQYF
TGTGCCAGCAGTTTCTCGGTCGGAGGGGAGACCCAGTACTTC
>TRBD2|TRBJ2-3|TRBV7-2|-
CASSWGGGTDTQYF
TGTGCCAGCAGCTGGGGGGGGGGCACAGATACGCAGTATTTT
>-|TRBJ2-4|TRBV7-2|-
CASTSGGGGSKNIQYF
TGTGCCAGCACCTCGGGCGGAGGGGGGAGCAAAAACATTCAGTACTTC
>TRBD1|TRBJ2-7|TRBV10-3|few
CAIRGQGVDEQYF
TGTGCCATCAGGGGACAGGGGGTGGACGAGCAGTACTTC
>TRBD2|TRBJ2-1|TRBV27|-
CASSFLGGLAGRGSYNEQFF
TGTGCCAGCAGTTTCCTGGGAGGGCTAGCGGGAAGAGGGTCCTACAATGAGCAGTTCTTC
>TRBD2|TRBJ2-1|TRBV4-1|few
CASSQAGRPNWQFF
TGCGCCAGCAGCCAAGCCGGGAGGCCCAACTGGCAGTTCTTC
>-|TRBJ2-4|TRBV6-1|-
CASSQGRTLAKNIQYF
TGTGCCAGCAGCCAGGGACGGACTCTAGCCAAAAACATTCAGTACTTC
>-|TRBJ2-7|TRBV21-1|-
CASSMGTSGSSYEQYF
TGTGCCAGCAGCATGGGGACTAGCGGGAGCTCCTACGAGCAGTACTTC
>-|TRBJ2-2|TRBV5-6|-
CASSKRATNTGELFF
TGTGCCAGCAGCAAGCGGGCTACGAACACCGGGGAGCTGTTTTTT
>-|TRBJ1-2|TRBV2|few
CASGPTRGYTF
TGTGCCAGCGGCCCGACACGCGGCTACACCTTC
>TRBD1|TRBJ2-7|TRBV6-2/TRBV6-3|few
CASTQGGEEQYF
TGTGCCAGCACACAGGGGGGAGAGGAGCAGTACTTC
>-|TRBJ2-7|TRBV7-2|many
CASSLTETYEQYF
TGTGCCAGCAGCTTAACAGAGACCTACGAGCAGTACTTC
>TRBD1|TRBJ1-2|TRBV20-1|few
CSALDRGSEGYTF
TGCAGTGCCCTAGACAGGGGGTCGGAGGGCTACACCTTC
>TRBD2|TRBJ2-1|TRBV12-3/TRBV12-4|many
CASSPGTSGINEQFF
TGTGCCAGCAGTCCCGGGACTAGCGGGATCAATGAGCAGTTCTTC
>TRBD2|TRBJ2-3|TRBV2|-
CASRKRGLAGGLDTQYF
TGTGCCAGCAGAAAGCGGGGACTAGCGGGGGGTTTGGATACGCAGTATTTT
>TRBD2|TRBJ2-7|TRBV7-2|few
CATHGTSGVYYEQYF
TGTGCCACTCACGGGACTAGCGGCGTCTATTACGAGCAGTACTTC
>TRBD2|TRBJ2-1|TRBV29-1|few
CSARGLAEYNEQFF
TGCAGCGCCAGAGGACTAGCGGAATACAATGAGCAGTTCTTC
>TRBD2|TRBJ2-3|TRBV20-1|few
CSAPDLGLAGEVDTQYF
TGCAGTGCTCCTGATCTGGGACTAGCGGGAGAGGTGGATACGCAGTATTTT
>TRBD1|TRBJ1-3|TRBV6-6|-
CASTLGQGARNSAIYF
TGTGCCAGCACCCTGGGACAGGGGGCGCGTAATTCGGCCATATATTTT
>-|TRBJ2-7|TRBV29-1|-
CSVYFTYGQYF
TGCAGCGTATATTTCACCTACGGGCAGTACTTC
>-|TRBJ2-7|TRBV29-1|many
CSVAGPYEQYF
TGCAGCGTTGCTGGTCCCTACGAGCAGTACTTC
>TRBD2|TRBJ2-1|TRBV11-3|-
CASSLDSTSGYNEQFF
TGTGCCAGCAGCTTAGATTCGACTAGCGGATACAATGAGCAGTTCTTC
>-|TRBJ2-7|TRBV20-1|-
CSALPGLETYEQYF
TGCAGTGCTCTCCCCGGCCTGGAAACCTACGAGCAGTACTTC
>TRBD2|TRBJ2-7|TRBV2|few
CASRPGLAGPPYF
TGTGCCAGCAGACCGGGACTAGCGGGACCACCGTACTTC
>TRBD2|TRBJ2-1|TRBV20-1|-
CSAIGLAGAHDEQFF
TGCAGTGCCATCGGACTAGCGGGAGCGCATGATGAGCAGTTCTTC
>TRBD2|TRBJ2-1|TRBV20-1|-
CSAATSSGGRNEQFF
TGCAGTGCTGCTACCTCTAGCGGGGGGCGAAATGAGCAGTTCTTC
>-|TRBJ2-7|TRBV6-1|-
CASKPRGGDYEQYF
TGTGCCAGCAAACCTCGAGGGGGGGACTACGAGCAGTACTTC
>-|TRBJ1-1|TRBV12-3/TRBV12-4|few
CASSKTAGVSTEAFF
TGTGCCAGCAGCAAGACCGCAGGGGTGAGCACTGAAGCTTTCTTT
>TRBD2|TRBJ2-1|TRBV5-1|-
CASSFTSGGISYNEQFF
TGCGCCAGCAGCTTTACTAGCGGGGGGATCTCCTACAATGAGCAGTTCTTC
>-|TRBJ1-5|TRBV5-6|-
CASSTTDQPQHF
TGTGCCAGCAGCACCACGGATCAGCCCCAGCATTTT
>-|TRBJ2-5|TRBV12-5|few
CASGLSPEGRETQYF
TGTGCTAGTGGTTTGAGCCCAGAGGGCCGAGAGACCCAGTACTTC
>TRBD2|TRBJ2-1|TRBV15|few
CATSRGEGLNEQFF
TGTGCCACCAGCCGAGGGGAGGGGCTCAATGAGCAGTTCTTC
>TRBD2|TRBJ2-7|TRBV20-1|-
CSAPIWGGSAEQYF
TGCAGTGCCCCAATTTGGGGGGGATCGGCCGAGCAGTACTTC
>-|TRBJ2-3|TRBV12-3/TRBV12-4|-
CASRAVTSPSDTQYF
TGTGCCAGCAGGGCCGTGACCTCTCCTTCCGATACGCAGTATTTT
>TRBD2|TRBJ2-5|TRBV28|-
CASSGLAGGPSKDEQYF
TGTGCCAGCTCCGGTCTAGCGGGGGGGCCGTCTAAAGATGAGCAGTACTTC
>-|TRBJ2-3|TRBV12-3/TRBV12-4|few
CASSLRERADTQYF
TGTGCCAGCAGTTTAAGGGAGCGAGCAGATACGCAGTATTTT
>-|TRBJ2-7|TRBV6-2/TRBV6-3|-
CASSPQLAGNEQYF
TGTGCCAGCTCCCCCCAACTAGCTGGCAATGAGCAGTACTTC
>TRBD1|TRBJ1-2|TRBV10-2|-
CASSENRGHGYTF
TGCGCCAGCAGTGAGAACAGGGGGCATGGCTACACCTTC
>TRBD1|TRBJ2-5|TRBV7-2|few
CASSPRQGAIQETQYF
TGTGCCAGCAGCCCCAGGCAGGGGGCAATCCAAGAGACCCAGTACTTC
>TRBD1|TRBJ2-4|TRBV7-9|-
CASSLVGQGAVQYF
TGTGCCAGCAGCTTAGTGGGCCAGGGGGCTGTGCAGTACTTC
>-|TRBJ2-1|TRBV6-6|-
CASSALGNEQFF
TGTGCCAGCAGTGCCCTGGGCAATGAGCAGTTCTTC
>TRBD1|TRBJ2-7|TRBV10-3|few
CAISAGGSLYNEQYF
TGTGCCATCAGTGCAGGGGGCTCGCTCTACAATGAGCAGTACTTC